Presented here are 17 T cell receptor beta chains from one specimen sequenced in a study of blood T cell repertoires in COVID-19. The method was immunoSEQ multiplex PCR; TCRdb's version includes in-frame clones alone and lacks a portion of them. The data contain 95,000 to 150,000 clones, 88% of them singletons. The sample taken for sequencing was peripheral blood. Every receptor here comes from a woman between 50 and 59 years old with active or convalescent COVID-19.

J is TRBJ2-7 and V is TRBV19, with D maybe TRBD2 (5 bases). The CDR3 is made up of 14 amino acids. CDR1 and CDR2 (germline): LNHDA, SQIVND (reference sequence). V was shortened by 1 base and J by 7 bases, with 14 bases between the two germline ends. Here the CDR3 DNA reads TGTGCCAGTAGTATAGGAGGACGGGGTCGGGAGCAGTACTTC. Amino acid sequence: CASSIGGRGREQYF.

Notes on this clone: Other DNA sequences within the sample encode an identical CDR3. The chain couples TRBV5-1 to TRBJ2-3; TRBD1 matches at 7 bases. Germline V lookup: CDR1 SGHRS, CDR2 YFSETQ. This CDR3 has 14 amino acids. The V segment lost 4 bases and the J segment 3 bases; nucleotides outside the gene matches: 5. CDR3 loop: CASSLGQDTDTQYF. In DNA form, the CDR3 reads TGCGCCAGCAGCCTAGGACAGGATACAGATACGCAGTATTTT.

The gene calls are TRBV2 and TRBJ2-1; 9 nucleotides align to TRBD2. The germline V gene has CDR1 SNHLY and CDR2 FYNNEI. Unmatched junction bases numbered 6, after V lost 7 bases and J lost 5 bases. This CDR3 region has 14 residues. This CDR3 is CASMGGRGHNEQFF. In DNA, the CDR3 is TGTGCCAGCATGGGCGGGAGGGGTCACAATGAGCAGTTCTTC.

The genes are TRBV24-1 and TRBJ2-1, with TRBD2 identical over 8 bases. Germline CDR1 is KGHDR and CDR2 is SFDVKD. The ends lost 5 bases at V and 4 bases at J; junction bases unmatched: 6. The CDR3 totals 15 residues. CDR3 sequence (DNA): TGTGCCACCAGTGTAGGCGGGAGGACTTACAATGAGCAGTTCTTC. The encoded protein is CATSVGGRTYNEQFF.

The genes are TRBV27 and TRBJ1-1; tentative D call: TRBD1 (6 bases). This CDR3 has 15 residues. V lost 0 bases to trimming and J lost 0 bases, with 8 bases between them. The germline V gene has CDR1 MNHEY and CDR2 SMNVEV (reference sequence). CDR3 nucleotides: TGTGCCAGCAGTTTATCGGGACACTTGAACACTGAAGCTTTCTTT. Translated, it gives CASSLSGHLNTEAFF.

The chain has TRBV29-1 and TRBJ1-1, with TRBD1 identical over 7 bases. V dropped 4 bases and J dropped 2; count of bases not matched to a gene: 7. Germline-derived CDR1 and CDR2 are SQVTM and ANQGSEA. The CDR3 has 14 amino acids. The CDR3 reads CSVVSGTANTEAFF. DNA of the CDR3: TGCAGCGTTGTCTCCGGGACAGCTAACACTGAAGCTTTCTTT.

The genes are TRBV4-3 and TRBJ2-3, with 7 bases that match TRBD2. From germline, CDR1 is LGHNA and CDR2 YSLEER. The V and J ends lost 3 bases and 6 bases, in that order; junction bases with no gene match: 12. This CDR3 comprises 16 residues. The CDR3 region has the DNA TGCGCCAGCAGCCATGGCTTTAGCGGGTCGGGGGATACGCAGTATTTT. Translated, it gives CASSHGFSGSGDTQYF.

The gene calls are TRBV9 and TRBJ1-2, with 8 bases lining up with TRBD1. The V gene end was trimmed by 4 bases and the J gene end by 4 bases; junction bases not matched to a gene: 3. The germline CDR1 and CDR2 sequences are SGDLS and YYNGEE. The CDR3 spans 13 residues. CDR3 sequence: CASSLTGGYGYTF. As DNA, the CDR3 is TGTGCCAGCAGCCTTACAGGGGGCTATGGCTACACCTTC.

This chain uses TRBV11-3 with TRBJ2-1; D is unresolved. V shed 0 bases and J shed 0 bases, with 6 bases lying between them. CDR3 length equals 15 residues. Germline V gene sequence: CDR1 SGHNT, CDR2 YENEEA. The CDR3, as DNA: TGTGCCAGCAGCTTAGATTCAGACTCCTACAATGAGCAGTTCTTC. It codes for CASSLDSDSYNEQFF.

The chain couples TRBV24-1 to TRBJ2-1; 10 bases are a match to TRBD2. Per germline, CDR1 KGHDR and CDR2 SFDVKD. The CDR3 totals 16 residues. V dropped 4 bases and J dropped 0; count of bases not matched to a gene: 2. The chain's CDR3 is CATSDPSGSSYNEQFF. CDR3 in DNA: TGTGCCACCAGTGACCCTAGCGGGAGCTCCTACAATGAGCAGTTCTTC.

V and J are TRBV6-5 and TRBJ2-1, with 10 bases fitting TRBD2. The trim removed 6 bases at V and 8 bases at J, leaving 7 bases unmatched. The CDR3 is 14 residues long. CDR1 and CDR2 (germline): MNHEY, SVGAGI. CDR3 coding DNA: TGTGCCAGCAGGCTAGCGGGAGAACCCGATGAGCAGTTCTTC. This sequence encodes CASRLAGEPDEQFF.

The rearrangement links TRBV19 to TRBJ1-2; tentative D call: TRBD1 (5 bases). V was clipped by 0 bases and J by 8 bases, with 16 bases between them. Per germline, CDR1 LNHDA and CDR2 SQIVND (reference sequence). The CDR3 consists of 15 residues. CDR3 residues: CASSIDRGGVSGYTF. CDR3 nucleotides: TGTGCCAGTAGTATAGACCGCGGGGGGGTGAGCGGCTACACCTTC. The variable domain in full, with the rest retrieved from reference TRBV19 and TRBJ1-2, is DGGITQSPKYLFRKEGQNVTLSCEQNLNHDAMYWYRQDPGQGLRLIYYSQIVNDFQKGDIAEGYSVSREKKESFPLTVTSAQKNPTAFYLCASSIDRGGVSGYTFGSGTRLTVV.

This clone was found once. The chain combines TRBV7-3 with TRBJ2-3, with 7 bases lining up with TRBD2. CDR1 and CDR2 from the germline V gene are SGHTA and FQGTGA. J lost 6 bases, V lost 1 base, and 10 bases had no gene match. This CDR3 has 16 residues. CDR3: CASSLSGSGFRDTQYF. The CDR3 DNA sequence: TGTGCCAGCAGCTTAAGCGGTAGCGGGTTCAGGGATACGCAGTATTTT.

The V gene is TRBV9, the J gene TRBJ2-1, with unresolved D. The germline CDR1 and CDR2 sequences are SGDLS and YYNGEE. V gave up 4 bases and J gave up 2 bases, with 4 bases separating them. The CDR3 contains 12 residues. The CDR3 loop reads CASSPAYNEQFF. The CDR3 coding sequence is TGTGCCAGCAGCCCGGCCTACAATGAGCAGTTCTTC.

The CDR3 DNA reads TGTGCCAGCAGCTGGGACAGCCCTAATGAAAAACTGTTTTTT. Translating it yields CASSWDSPNEKLFF. The V gene is TRBV28, the J gene TRBJ1-4; TRBD1 matches at 7 bases. This CDR3 is built from 14 residues. Per the germline V gene, CDR1 is MDHEN and CDR2 is SYDVKM. Unmatched junction bases numbered 4, after V lost 6 bases and J lost 3 bases.

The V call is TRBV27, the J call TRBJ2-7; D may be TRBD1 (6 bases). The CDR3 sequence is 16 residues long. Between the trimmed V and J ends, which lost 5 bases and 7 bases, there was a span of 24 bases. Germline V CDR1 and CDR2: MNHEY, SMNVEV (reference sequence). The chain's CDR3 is CASSPQGGGRLGEQYF. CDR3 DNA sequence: TGTGCCAGCAGTCCCCAGGGTGGGGGCAGATTAGGGGAGCAGTACTTC.

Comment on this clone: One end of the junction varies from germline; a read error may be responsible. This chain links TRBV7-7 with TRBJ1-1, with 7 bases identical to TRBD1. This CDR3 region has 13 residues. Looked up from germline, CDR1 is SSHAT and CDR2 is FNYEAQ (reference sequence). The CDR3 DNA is TGTGCTAGCAGCAAAGACAGGGACACTGAAGCTTTCTTT. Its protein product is CASSKDRDTEAFF.